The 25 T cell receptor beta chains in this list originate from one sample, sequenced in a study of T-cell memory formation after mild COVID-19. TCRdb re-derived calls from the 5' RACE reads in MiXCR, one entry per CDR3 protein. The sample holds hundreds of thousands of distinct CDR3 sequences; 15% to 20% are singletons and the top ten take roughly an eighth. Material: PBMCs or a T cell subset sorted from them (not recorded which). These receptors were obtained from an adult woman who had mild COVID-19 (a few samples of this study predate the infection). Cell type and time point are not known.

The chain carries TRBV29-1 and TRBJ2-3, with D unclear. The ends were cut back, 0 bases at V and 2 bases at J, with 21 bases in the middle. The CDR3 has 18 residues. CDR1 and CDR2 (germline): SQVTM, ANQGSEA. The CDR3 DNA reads TGCAGCGTTGAAGAGAATCTGGGTGATGCTGGATTCACAGATACGCAGTATTTT. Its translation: CSVEENLGDAGFTDTQYF.

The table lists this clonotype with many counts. The DNA for the CDR3 is TGCGCCAGCAGCGGCTCCGGGACAGAGTTTATGGGGGATGAAAAACTGTTTTTT. Translation: CASSGSGTEFMGDEKLFF. This chain uses TRBV5-1 with TRBJ1-4; 7 bases fit TRBD1. Germline CDR1 SGHRS, CDR2 YFSETQ. The CDR3 loop spans 18 amino acids. Trimming at V came to 4 bases and at J to 6 bases, leaving 18 bases not matched to a gene. The full variable domain, rest sourced from reference TRBV5-1 and TRBJ1-4, is KAGVTQTPRYLIKTRGQQVTLSCSPISGHRSVSWYQQTPGQGLQFLFEYFSETQRNKGNFPGRFSGRQFSNSRSEMNVSTLELGDSALYLCASSGSGTEFMGDEKLFFGSGTQLSVL.

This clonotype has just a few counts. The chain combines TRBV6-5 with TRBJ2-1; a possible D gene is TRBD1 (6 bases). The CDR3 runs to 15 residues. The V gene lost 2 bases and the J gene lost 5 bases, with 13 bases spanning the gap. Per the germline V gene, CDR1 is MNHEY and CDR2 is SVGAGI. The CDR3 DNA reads TGTGCCAGCAGTTACGGGACACTCCAGGACAATGAGCAGTTCTTC. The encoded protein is CASSYGTLQDNEQFF.

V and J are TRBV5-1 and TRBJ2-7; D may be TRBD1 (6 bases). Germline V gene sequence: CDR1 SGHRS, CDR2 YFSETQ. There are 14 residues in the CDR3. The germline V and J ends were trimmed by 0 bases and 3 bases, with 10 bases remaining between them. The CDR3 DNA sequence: TGCGCCAGCAGCTTGGCAGGGGCATACTACGAGCAGTACTTC. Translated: CASSLAGAYYEQYF.

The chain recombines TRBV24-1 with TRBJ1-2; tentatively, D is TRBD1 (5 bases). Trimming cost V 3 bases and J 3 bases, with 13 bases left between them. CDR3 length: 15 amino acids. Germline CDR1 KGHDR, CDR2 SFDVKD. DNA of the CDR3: TGTGCCACCAGTGATGTGGGACTCACCCACTATGGCTACACCTTC. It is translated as CATSDVGLTHYGYTF.

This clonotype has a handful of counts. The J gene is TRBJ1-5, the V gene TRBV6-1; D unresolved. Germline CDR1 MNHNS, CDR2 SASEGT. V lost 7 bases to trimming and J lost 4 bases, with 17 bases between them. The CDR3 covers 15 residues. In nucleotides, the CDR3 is TGTGCCAGCACTACGCGGGTGACGTGGAATCAGCCCCAGCATTTT. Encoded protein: CASTTRVTWNQPQHF.

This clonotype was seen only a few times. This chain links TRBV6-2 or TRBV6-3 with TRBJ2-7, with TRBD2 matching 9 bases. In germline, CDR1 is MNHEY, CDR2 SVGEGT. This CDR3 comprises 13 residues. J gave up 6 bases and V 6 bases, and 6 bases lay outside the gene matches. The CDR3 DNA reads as TGTGCCAGCAGGGGGACTAGCACATCCGAGCAGTACTTC. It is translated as CASRGTSTSEQYF.

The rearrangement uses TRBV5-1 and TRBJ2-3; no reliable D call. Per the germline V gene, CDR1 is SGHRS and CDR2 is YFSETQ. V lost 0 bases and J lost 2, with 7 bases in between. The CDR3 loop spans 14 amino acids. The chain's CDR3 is CASSLGDNTDTQYF. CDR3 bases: TGCGCCAGCAGCTTGGGGGATAACACAGATACGCAGTATTTT.

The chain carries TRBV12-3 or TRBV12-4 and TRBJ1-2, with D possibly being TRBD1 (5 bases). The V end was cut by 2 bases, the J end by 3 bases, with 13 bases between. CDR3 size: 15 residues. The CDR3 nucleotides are TGTGCCAGCAGTTTATTGTCGGGCAGGGACTATGGCTACACCTTC. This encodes CASSLLSGRDYGYTF.

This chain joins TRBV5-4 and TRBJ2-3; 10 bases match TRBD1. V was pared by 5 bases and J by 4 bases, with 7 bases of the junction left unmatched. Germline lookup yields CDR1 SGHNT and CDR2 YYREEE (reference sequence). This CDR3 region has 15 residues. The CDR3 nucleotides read TGTGCCAGCAGGCCCGGGACAGGGGCCCCAGATACGCAGTATTTT. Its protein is CASRPGTGAPDTQYF.

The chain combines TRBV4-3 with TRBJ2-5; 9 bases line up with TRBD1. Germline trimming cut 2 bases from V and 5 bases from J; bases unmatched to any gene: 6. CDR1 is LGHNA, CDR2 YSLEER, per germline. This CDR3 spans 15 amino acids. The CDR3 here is CASSQTGGAGETQYF. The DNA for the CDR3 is TGCGCCAGCAGCCAAACAGGGGGCGCGGGGGAGACCCAGTACTTC.

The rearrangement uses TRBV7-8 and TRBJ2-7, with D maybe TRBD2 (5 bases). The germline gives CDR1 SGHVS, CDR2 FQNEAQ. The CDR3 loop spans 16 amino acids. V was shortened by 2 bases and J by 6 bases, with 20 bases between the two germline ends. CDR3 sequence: CASSLTRSSAVREQYF. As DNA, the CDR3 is TGTGCCAGCAGCTTAACCAGAAGCTCAGCGGTCCGCGAGCAGTACTTC.

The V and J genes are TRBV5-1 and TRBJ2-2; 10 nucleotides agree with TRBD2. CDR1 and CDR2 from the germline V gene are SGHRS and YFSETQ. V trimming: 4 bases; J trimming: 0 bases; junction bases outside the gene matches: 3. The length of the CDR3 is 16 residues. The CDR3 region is CASSRTSGTNTGELFF. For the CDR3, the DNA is TGCGCCAGCAGCCGCACTAGCGGGACGAACACCGGGGAGCTGTTTTTT.

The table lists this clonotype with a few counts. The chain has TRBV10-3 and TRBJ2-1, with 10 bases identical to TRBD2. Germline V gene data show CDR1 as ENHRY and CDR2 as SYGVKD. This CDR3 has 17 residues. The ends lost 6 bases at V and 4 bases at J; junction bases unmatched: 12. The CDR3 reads CAISSNPLAGDYNEQFF. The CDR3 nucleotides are TGTGCCATCAGCTCGAATCCCCTAGCGGGAGATTACAATGAGCAGTTCTTC.

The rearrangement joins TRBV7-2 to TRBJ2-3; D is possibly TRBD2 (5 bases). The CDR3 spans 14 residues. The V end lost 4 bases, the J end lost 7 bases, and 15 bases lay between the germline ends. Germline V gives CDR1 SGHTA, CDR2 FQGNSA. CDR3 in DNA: TGTGCCAGCAGCTCCCGGTCCGGGGTGAATACGCAGTATTTT. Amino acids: CASSSRSGVNTQYF. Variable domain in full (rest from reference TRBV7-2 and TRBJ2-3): GAGVSQSPSNKVTEKGKDVELRCDPISGHTALYWYRQSLGQGLEFLIYFQGNSAPDKSGLPSDRFSAERTGGSVSTLTIQRTQQEDSAVYLCASSSRSGVNTQYFGPGTRLTVL.

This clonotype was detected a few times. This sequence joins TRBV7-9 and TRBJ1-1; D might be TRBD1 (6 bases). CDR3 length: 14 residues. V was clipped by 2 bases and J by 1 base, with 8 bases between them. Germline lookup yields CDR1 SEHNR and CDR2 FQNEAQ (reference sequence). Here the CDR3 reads CASSLSQGNTEAFF. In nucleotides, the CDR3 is TGTGCCAGCAGCTTATCACAGGGGAACACTGAAGCTTTCTTT.

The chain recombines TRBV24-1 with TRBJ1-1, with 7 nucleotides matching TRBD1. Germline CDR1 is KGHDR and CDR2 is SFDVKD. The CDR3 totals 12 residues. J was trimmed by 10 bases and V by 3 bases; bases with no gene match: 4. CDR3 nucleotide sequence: TGTGCCACCAGTGATGACAGGGAGGGAGCTTTCTTT. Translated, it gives CATSDDREGAFF.

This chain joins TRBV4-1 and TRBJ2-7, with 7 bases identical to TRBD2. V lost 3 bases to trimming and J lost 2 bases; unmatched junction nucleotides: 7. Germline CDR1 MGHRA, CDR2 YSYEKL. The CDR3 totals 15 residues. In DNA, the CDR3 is TGCGCCAGCAGCCAGGGCCCCAGCGGGGCCTACGAGCAGTACTTC. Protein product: CASSQGPSGAYEQYF.

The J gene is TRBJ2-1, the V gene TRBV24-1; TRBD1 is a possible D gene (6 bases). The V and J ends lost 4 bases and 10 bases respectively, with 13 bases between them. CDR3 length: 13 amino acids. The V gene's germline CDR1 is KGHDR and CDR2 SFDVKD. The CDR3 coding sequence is TGTGCCACCAGTGACTTCGACAGGACCGAGCAGTTCTTC. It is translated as CATSDFDRTEQFF.

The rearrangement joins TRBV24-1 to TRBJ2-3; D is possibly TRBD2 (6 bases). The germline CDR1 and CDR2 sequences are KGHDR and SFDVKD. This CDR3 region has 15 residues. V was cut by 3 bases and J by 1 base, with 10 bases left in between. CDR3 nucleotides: TGTGCCACCAGTGATCCTAGCGCACGCACAGATACGCAGTATTTT. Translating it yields CATSDPSARTDTQYF.

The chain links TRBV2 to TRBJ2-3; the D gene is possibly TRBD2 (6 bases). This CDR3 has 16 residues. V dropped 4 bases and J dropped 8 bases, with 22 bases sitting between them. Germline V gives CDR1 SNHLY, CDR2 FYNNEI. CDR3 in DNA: TGTGCCAGCAGTGGCCTGACTAGTTTGTCAGGCGGTACGCAGTATTTT. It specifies CASSGLTSLSGGTQYF.

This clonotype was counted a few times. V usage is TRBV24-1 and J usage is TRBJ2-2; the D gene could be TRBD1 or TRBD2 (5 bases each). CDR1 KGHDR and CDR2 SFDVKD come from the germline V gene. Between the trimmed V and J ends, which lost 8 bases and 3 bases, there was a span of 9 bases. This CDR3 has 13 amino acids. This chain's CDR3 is CATTGQYTGELFF. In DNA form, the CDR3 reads TGTGCCACCACGGGGCAGTACACCGGGGAGCTGTTTTTT.

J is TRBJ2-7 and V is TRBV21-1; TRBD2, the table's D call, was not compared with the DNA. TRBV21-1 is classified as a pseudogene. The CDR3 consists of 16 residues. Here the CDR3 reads CASSPTSGKISYEQYF. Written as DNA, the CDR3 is TGTGCCAGCAGCCCGACTAGCGGGAAGATCTCCTACGAGCAGTACTTC.

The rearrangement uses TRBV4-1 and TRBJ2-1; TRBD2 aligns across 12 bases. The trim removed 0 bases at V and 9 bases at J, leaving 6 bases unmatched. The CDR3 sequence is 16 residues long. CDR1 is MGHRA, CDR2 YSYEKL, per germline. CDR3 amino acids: CASSQDLAGGHGEQFF. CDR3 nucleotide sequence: TGCGCCAGCAGCCAAGACCTAGCGGGGGGGCATGGTGAGCAGTTCTTC.

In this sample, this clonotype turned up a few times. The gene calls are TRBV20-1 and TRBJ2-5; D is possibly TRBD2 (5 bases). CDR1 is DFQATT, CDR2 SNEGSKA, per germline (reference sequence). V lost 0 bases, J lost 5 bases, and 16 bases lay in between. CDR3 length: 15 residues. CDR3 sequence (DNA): TGCAGTGCTAGAGATTTCAGGACTCCTGCGGAGACCCAGTACTTC. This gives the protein CSARDFRTPAETQYF.